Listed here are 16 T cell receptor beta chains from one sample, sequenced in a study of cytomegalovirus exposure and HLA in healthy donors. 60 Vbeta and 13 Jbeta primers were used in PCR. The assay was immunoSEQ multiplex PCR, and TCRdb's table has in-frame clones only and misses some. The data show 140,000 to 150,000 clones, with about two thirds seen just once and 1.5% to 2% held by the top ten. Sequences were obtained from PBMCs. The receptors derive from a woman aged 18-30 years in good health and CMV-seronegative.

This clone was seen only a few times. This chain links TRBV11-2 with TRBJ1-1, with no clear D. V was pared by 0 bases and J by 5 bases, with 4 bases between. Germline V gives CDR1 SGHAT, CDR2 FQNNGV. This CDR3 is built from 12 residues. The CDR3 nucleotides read TGTGCCAGCAGCTTAGATACAACTGAAGCTTTCTTT. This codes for CASSLDTTEAFF. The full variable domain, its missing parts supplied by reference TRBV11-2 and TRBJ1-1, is EAGVAQSPRYKIIEKRQSVAFWCNPISGHATLYWYQQILGQGPKLLIQFQNNGVVDDSQLPKDRFSAERLKGVDSTLKIQPAKLEDSAVYLCASSLDTTEAFFGQGTRLTVV.

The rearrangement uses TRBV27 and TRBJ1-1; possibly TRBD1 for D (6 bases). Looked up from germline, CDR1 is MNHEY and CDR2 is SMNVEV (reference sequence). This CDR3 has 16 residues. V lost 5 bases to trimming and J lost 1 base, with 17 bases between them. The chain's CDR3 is CASSQYSQGWNTEAFF. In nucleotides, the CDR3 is TGTGCCAGCAGTCAGTACTCCCAGGGGTGGAACACTGAAGCTTTCTTT.

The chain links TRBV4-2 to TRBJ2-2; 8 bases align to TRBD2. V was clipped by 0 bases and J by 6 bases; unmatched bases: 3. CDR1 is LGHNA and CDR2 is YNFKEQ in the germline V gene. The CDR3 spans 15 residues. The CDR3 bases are TGTGCCAGCAGCCAAGATACGGGGGGGTCCGGGGAGCTGTTTTTT. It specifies CASSQDTGGSGELFF.

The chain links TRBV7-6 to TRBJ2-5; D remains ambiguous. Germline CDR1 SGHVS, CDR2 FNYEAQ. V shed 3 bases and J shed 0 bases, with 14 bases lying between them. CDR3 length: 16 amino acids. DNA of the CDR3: TGTGCCAGCAGCTTCACCGGCGGCGGCTACCAAGAGACCCAGTACTTC. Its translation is CASSFTGGGYQETQYF.

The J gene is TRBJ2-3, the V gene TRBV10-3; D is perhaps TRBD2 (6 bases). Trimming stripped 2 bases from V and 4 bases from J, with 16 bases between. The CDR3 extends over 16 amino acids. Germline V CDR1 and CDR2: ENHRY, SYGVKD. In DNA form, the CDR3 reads TGTGCCATCAGTGAGATTAGGGGTACGGGGGCAGATACGCAGTATTTT. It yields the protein CAISEIRGTGADTQYF.

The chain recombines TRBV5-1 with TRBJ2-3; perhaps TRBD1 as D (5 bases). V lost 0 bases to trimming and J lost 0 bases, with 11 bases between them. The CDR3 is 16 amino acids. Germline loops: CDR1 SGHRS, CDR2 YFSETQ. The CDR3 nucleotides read TGCGCCAGCAGCTTGGAGGGCAGGGCTAGCACAGATACGCAGTATTTT. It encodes CASSLEGRASTDTQYF.

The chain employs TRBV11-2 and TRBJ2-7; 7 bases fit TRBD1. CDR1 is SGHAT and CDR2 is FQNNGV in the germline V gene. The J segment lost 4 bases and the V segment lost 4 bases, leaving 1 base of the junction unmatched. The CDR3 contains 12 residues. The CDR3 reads CASSSQGYEQYF. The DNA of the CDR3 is TGTGCCAGCAGCTCACAGGGGTACGAGCAGTACTTC.

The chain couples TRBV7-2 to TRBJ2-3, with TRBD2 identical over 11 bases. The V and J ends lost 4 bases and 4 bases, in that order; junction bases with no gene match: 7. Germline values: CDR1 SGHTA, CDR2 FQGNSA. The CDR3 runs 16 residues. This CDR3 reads CASSYLAGGVADTQYF. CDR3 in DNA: TGTGCCAGCAGCTATCTAGCGGGAGGTGTAGCAGATACGCAGTATTTT.

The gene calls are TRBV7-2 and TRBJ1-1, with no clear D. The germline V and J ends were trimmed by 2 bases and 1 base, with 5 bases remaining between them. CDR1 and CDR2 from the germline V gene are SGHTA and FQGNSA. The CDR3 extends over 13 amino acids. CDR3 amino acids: CASSLSWNTEAFF. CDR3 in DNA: TGTGCCAGCAGCTTATCGTGGAACACTGAAGCTTTCTTT.

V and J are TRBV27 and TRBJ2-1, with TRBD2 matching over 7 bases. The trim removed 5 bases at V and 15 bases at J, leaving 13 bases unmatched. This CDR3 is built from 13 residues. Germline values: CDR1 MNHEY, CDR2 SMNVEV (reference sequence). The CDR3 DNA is TGTGCCAGCAGTCTCCCCGGTGAGGGAGGGATGTTCTTC. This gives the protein CASSLPGEGGMFF.

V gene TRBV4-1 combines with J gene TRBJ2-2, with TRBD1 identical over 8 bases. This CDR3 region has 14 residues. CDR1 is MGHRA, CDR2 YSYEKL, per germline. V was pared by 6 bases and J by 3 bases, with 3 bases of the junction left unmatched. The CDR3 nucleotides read TGCGCCAGCAGGGACAGGGAGTACACCGGGGAGCTGTTTTTT. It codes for CASRDREYTGELFF.

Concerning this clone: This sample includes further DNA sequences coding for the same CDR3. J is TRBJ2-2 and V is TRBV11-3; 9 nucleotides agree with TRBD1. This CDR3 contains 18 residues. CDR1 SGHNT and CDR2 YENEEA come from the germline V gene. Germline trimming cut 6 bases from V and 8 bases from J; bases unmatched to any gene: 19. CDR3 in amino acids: CASRGQGFMGGGTGELFF. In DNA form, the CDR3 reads TGTGCCAGCAGGGGACAGGGATTCATGGGGGGCGGCACTGGGGAGCTGTTTTTT.

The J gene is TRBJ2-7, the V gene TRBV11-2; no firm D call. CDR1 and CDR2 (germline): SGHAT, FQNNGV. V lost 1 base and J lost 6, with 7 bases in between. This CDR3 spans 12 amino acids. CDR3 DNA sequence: TGTGCCAGCAGCTTAGCTAGTAGCGAGCAGTACGTC. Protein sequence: CASSLASSEQYV.

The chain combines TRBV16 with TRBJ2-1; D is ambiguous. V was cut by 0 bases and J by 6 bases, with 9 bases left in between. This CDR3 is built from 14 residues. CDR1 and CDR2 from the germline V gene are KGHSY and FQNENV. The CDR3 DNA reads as TGTGCCAGCAGCCAATCGATACAGACCAATGAGCAGTTCTTC. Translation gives CASSQSIQTNEQFF.

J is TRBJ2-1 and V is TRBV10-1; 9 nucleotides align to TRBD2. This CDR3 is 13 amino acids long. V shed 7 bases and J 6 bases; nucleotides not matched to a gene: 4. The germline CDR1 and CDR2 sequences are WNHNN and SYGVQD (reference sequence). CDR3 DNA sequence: TGCGCCAGCAAGGCGGGAGGGTCCAATGAGCAGTTCTTC. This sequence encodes CASKAGGSNEQFF.

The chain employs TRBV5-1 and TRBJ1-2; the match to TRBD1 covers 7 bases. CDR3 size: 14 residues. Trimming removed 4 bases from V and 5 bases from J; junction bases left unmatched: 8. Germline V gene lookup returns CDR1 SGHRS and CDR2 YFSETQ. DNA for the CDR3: TGCGCCAGCAGCCGTGATACAGGGGTTTATGGCTACACCTTC. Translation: CASSRDTGVYGYTF.